By share, the clone carrying this T cell receptor beta chain counts as medium-sized. The target antigen is unknown. The data derive from a study of CD8 T cells in ankylosing spondylitis. Library preparation for TCR beta used quantitative 5'-RACE with molecular barcodes. MiXCR was run by TCRdb on the 5' RACE reads, yielding one entry per CDR3 protein. The sample lists approximately 45,000 distinct CDR3 sequences, around 10% occurring once. Study outcomes and limitations: Reported data indicate significant enrichment of disease-linked clones within matched ankylosing spondylitis synovial fluid.

This CDR3 has 11 residues. The V gene lost 5 bases and the J gene lost 7 bases, with 6 bases spanning the gap. Sequenced material: blood, either unsorted or a sorted T cell fraction (not recorded which). This chain connects TRBV12-3 or TRBV12-4 to TRBJ2-4; D gene unclear. The TCR sequence derives from a male donor with ankylosing spondylitis or in good health (not recorded which). CDR3 nucleotides: TGTGCCAGCAGTCTACTGAACATTCAGTACTTC. The encoded protein is CASSLLNIQYF.